The sequence of this TCR beta chain was determined in a study of T cell responses to AZD1222 COVID-19 vaccine. Study-wide results and caveats: Repertoires in all cases were sampled only once the peak T cell response had passed. Baseline seropositivity characterized only a handful of AZD1222 recipients.

Concerning this clone itself: Its antigen remains unidentified.

This table comes from immunoSEQ multiplex PCR, and its TCRdb copy is limited to in-frame clones, with some not included. The sample consists of 110,000 or so clones, over 75% of them appearing once. Germline-derived CDR1 and CDR2 are MNHEY and SVGAGI. This CDR3 is built from 12 residues. V was clipped by 2 bases and J by 7 bases, with 8 bases between them. The sequence was collected from an adult who received the MenACWY meningococcal vaccine as a control. The chain recombines TRBV6-5 with TRBJ1-1; D gene ambiguous. The sample was peripheral blood, taken 28 days after the second dose of the MenACWY control vaccine. CDR3 DNA sequence: TGTGCCAGCAGTTACATTGGGGATGAAGCTTTCTTT. It codes for CASSYIGDEAFF.